This record covers a single T cell receptor beta chain. What it binds is unknown. Compared with germline, one end of the junction differs, possibly owing to a read error. The source of the sample is a study of lymphopenia after photon versus proton radiotherapy. Findings and caveats of the study: A bigger post-nadir fall in TCR diversity correlated inversely with survival time in deceased patients. Post-nadir diversity loss with photons came from oligoclonal expansion, particularly CD8+ Temra cells. Authors raise, but do not show, better survival with proton therapy. Proton therapy kept repertoires fairly stable, unlike photons, which gained effector/memory cells.

The repertoire was sequenced with immunoSEQ multiplex PCR; TCRdb's copy has only in-frame clones and lacks some. The sample consists of 150,000 to 200,000 clones, 70% to 90% of them appearing once. The CDR3 has 20 residues. Per the germline V gene, CDR1 is ENHRY and CDR2 is SYGVKD. The chain recombines TRBV10-3 with TRBJ2-2; the D gene is possibly TRBD2 (5 bases). This clonotype was obtained from a man in his fifties or sixties with gastric cancer. The material was peripheral blood, obtained from a patient treated with photon-based radiotherapy. The CDR3 reads CAISETPAVASGDNTGELFF. CDR3 DNA: TGTGCCATCAGTGAGACTCCCGCCGTGGCTAGTGGGGATAACACCGGGGAGCTATTTTTT.